A selection of T cell receptor beta chains follows, all from one sample in a study of shared clonotypes between healthy human individuals. Assay used: immunoSEQ multiplex PCR; TCRdb lists only in-frame clones, some missing. The table lists more than 2 million clones, approximately 95% of them singletons, with roughly 1% in the top ten. Sequenced sample: naive CD8+ T cells sorted from blood. The receptors here all came from a man younger than 30 in good health. The CDR3 runs from the conserved cysteine through the conserved F or W. Fields, in order: J gene, clone size, D gene, V gene, CDR3 protein, CDR3 DNA. D genes are given only for firm matches. The size of a clone is reported for some rows only, either as once, few or many, or as a class for expanded clones.

J: TRBJ2-1
size: once
D: -
V: TRBV5-1
CDR3: CASKGLNNEQFF
DNA: TGCGCCAGCAAGGGACTTAACAATGAGCAGTTCTTC

J: TRBJ2-3
size: -
D: -
V: TRBV5-4
CDR3: CASSVQGATDTQYF
DNA: TGTGCCAGCAGCGTACAGGGTGCCACAGATACGCAGTATTTT

J: TRBJ1-2
size: -
D: -
V: TRBV5-6
CDR3: CASGWQDYGYTF
DNA: TGTGCCAGCGGCTGGCAGGATTATGGCTACACCTTC

J: TRBJ2-3
size: -
D: TRBD2
V: TRBV4-2
CDR3: CASSRLTGTSGSTDTQYF
DNA: TGTGCCAGCAGCCGCCTTACCGGGACTAGCGGGAGCACAGATACGCAGTATTTT

J: TRBJ2-7
size: -
D: TRBD2
V: TRBV4-1
CDR3: CASSPRLTSGRDYEQYF
DNA: TGCGCCAGCAGCCCCCGCCTGACTAGCGGGAGGGATTACGAGCAGTACTTC

J: TRBJ2-7
size: once
D: TRBD2
V: TRBV9
CDR3: CASSPGGEGEQYF
DNA: TGTGCCAGCAGCCCCGGGGGGGAGGGCGAGCAGTACTTC

J: TRBJ1-1
size: -
D: -
V: TRBV6-5
CDR3: CASSFLEGSEAFF
DNA: TGTGCCAGCAGTTTCCTAGAGGGCTCTGAAGCTTTCTTT

J: TRBJ2-3
size: -
D: -
V: TRBV4-3
CDR3: CASSQDRGAWGQYF
DNA: TGCGCCAGCAGCCAAGATCGGGGGGCGTGGGGGCAGTATTTT

J: TRBJ2-5
size: -
D: -
V: TRBV27
CDR3: CASSLSSGTQYF
DNA: TGTGCCAGCAGTTTATCCTCGGGGACCCAGTACTTC

J: TRBJ2-2
size: -
D: TRBD1
V: TRBV6-6
CDR3: CASSRQGAAGELFF
DNA: TGTGCCAGTTCCCGACAGGGGGCGGCCGGGGAGCTGTTTTTT

J: TRBJ2-7
size: -
D: -
V: TRBV7-8
CDR3: CASSLISYEQYF
DNA: TGTGCCAGCAGCTTAATTTCCTACGAGCAGTACTTC

J: TRBJ2-3
size: -
D: -
V: TRBV4-2
CDR3: CASQQGADTQYF
DNA: TGTGCCAGTCAACAGGGAGCAGATACGCAGTATTTT

J: TRBJ2-3
size: -
D: -
V: TRBV27
CDR3: CASSFRGTDTQYF
DNA: TGTGCCAGCAGTTTCCGGGGTACAGATACGCAGTATTTT

J: TRBJ1-5
size: -
D: -
V: TRBV2
CDR3: CASSFDDSLNQPQHF
DNA: TGTGCCAGCAGTTTCGATGACAGCCTAAATCAGCCCCAGCATTTT

J: TRBJ1-2
size: -
D: -
V: TRBV27
CDR3: CASSPINRGEGYTF
DNA: TGTGCCAGCAGTCCCATAAACAGAGGGGAAGGCTACACCTTC